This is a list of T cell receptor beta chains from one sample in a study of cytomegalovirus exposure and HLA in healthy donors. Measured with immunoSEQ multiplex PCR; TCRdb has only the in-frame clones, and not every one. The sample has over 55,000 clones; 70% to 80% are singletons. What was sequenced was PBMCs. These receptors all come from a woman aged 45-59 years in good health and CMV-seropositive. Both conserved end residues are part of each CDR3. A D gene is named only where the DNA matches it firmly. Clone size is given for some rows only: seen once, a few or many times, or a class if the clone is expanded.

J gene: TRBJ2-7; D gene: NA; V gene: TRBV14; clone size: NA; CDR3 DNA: TGTGCCAGCAGCCAAGTTACGGGAAGATATTACTTC; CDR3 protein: CASSQVTGRYYF
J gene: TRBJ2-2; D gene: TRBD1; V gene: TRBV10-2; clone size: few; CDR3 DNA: TGCGCCAGCAGTGCCACCGCGGGACAGGGGAACACCGGGGAGCTGTTTTTT; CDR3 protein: CASSATAGQGNTGELFF
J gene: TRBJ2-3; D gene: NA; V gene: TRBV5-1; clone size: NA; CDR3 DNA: TGCGCCAGCAGCTCGACTATGGGCACAGATACGCAGTATTTT; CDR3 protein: CASSSTMGTDTQYF
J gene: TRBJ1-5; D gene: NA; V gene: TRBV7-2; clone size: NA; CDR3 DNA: TGTGCCAGCAGCGACCCCCCGGGGCAGCCCCAGCATTTT; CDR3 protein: CASSDPPGQPQHF
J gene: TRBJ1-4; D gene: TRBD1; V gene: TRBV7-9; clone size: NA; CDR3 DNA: TGTGCCAGCAGCAAAGACAGGGATGCCGTAGGAAAACTGTTTTTT; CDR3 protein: CASSKDRDAVGKLFF
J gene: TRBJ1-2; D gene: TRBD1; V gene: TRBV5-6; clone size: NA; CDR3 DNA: TGTGCCAGCAGCTCCAGGACAGGGACGGTCTATGGCTACACCTTC; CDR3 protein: CASSSRTGTVYGYTF
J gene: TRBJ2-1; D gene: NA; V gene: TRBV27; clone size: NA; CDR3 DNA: TGTGCCAGCAGCTTAAGAGGAAGGTCCTACAATGAGCAGTTCTTC; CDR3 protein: CASSLRGRSYNEQFF
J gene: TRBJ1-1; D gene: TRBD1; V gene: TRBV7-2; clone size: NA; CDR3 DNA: TGTGCCAGCAGCCGTACAGGGGGCTCGGAGGGGCCTGAAGCTTTCTTT; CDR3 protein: CASSRTGGSEGPEAFF
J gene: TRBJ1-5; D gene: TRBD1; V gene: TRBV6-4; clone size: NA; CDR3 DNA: TGTGCCAGCAGAGAGGTGGCAGGGGGCGGTCAGCCCCAGCATTTT; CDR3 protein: CASREVAGGGQPQHF
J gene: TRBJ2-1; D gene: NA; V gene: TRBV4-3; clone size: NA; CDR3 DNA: TGCGCCAGCAGCCTCTCGGGGGTCTACGATGAGCAGTTCTTC; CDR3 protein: CASSLSGVYDEQFF
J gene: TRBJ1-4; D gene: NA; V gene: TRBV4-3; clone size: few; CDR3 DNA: TGCGCCAGCAGCCAGTCCTGGGGGACTCCTAATGAAAAACTGTTTTTT; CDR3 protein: CASSQSWGTPNEKLFF
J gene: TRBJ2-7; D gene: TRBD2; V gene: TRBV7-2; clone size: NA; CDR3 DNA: TGTGCCAGCAGCGCCCGTAGCGGGGCATACGAGCAGTACTTC; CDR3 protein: CASSARSGAYEQYF
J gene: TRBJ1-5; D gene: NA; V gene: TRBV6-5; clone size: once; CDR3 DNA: TGTGCCAGCAGTGTGGGACGGGAGGGTCAGCCCCAGCATTTT; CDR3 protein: CASSVGREGQPQHF
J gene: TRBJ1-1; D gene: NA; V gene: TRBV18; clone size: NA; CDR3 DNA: TGTGCCAGCTCACCAAGACAGTGGAACACTGAAGCTTTCTTT; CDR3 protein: CASSPRQWNTEAFF
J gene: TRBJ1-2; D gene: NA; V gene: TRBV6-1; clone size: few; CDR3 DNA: TGTGCCAGCAGATCCCAAGCAGGCTATGGCTACACCTTC; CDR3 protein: CASRSQAGYGYTF
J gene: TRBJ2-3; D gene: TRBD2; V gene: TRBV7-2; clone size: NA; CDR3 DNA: TGTGCCAGCAGCTTAGCGGGGAGGGCTAGCACAGATACGCAGTATTTT; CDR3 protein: CASSLAGRASTDTQYF
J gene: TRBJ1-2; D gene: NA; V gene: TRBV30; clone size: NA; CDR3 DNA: TGTGCCTGGAGTGTAGGTTTGGAGGGGAACTATGGCTACACCTTC; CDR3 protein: CAWSVGLEGNYGYTF
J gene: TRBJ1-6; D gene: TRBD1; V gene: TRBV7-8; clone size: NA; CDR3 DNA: TGTGCCAGCAGCCTCCGGGACAGGGGATCACCCCTCCACTTT; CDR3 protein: CASSLRDRGSPLHF
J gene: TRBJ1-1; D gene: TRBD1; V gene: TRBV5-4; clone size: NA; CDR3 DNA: TGTGCCAGCAGCTTGTCACAGGGGGCGCCGAACACTGAAGCTTTCTTT; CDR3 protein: CASSLSQGAPNTEAFF
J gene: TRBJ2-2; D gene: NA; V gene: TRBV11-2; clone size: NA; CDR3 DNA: TGTGCCAGCAGCCTCACAGCTACCGGGGAGCTGTTTTTT; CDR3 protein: CASSLTATGELFF
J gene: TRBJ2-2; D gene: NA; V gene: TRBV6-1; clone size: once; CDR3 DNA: TGTGCCAGCAAAGCCAACACCGGGGAGCTGTTTTTT; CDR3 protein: CASKANTGELFF
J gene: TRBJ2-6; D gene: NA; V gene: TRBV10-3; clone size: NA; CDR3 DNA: TGTGCCATCAGTGGACAGGCTGGGAACTCTGGGGCCAACGTCCTGACTTTC; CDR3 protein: CAISGQAGNSGANVLTF
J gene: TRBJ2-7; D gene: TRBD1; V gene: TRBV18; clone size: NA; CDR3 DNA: TGTGCCAGCTCTGTAGGGGACAGGTCCTACGAGCAGTACTTC; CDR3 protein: CASSVGDRSYEQYF